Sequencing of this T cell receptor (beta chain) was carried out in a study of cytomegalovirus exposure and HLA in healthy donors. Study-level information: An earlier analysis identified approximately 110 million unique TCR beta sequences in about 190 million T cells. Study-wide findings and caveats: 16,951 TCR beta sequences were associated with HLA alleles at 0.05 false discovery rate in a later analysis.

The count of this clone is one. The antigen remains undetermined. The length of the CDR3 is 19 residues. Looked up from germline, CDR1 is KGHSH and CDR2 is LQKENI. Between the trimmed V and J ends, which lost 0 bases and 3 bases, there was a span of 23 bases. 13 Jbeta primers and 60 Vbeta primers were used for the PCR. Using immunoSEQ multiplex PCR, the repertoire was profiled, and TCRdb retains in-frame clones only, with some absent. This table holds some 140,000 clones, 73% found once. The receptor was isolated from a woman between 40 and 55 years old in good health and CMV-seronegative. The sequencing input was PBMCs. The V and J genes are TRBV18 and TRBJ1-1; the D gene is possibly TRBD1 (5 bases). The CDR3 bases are TGTGCCAGCTCACCACCGGTAGACTCGTCAGGGATATGGTACACTGAAGCTTTCTTT. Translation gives CASSPPVDSSGIWYTEAFF.